This is a list of T cell receptor beta chains from one sample in a study of T cells after posttransplantation cyclophosphamide. The assay was immunoSEQ multiplex PCR, and TCRdb's table has in-frame clones only and misses some. Sampling found about 40,000 clones, none seen once. Specimen: PBMCs. The receptors shown here come from a woman aged 45-65 years in good health and a related stem cell transplant donor. Both conserved end residues are part of each CDR3. The D gene is left open where the match is weak. Clone size, where shown, is once, few, many, or a class for clones that have expanded.

cdr3_length	d_call	v_call	j_call	clone_size	cdr3_nt	cdr3_aa
14	TRBD1	TRBV2	TRBJ2-7	many	TGTGCCAGCAGTCCGGACAGGGGGGACTACGAGCAGTACTTC	CASSPDRGDYEQYF
15	.	TRBV19	TRBJ2-5	many	TGTGCCACCCTCGATCCGGGGGGCGCCGGGGAGACCCAGTACTTC	CATLDPGGAGETQYF
14	.	TRBV5-1	TRBJ1-6	many	TGCGCCAGCAGCAAGAACAGGGAAAATTCACCCCTCCACTTT	CASSKNRENSPLHF
16	.	TRBV4-3	TRBJ1-3	many	TGCGCCAGCAGCCAAGAATGGGCCGTCTCTGGAAACACCATATATTTT	CASSQEWAVSGNTIYF
18	TRBD1	TRBV7-2	TRBJ1-4	many	TGTGCCAGCAGCGATCATGGGACAGGGGGCATCGTTAATGAAAAACTGTTTTTT	CASSDHGTGGIVNEKLFF
16	TRBD1	TRBV6-6	TRBJ2-5	many	TGTGCCAGCAGTGCAGGACAGGGTACGCGACAAGAGACCCAGTACTTC	CASSAGQGTRQETQYF
13	.	TRBV27	TRBJ1-2	.	TGTGCCAGCAGCGGGGGGGGGATCTATGGCTACACCTTC	CASSGGGIYGYTF
16	TRBD1	TRBV18	TRBJ1-1	many	TGTGCCAGCTCATCGAACCCACAGGGGGCTAAGGGTGAAGCTTTCTTT	CASSSNPQGAKGEAFF
16	TRBD2	TRBV5-4	TRBJ2-7	many	TGTGCCAGCAGCCCTTCGACTCTAGCGGGGTGGTACGAGCAGTACTTC	CASSPSTLAGWYEQYF
15	TRBD1	TRBV28	TRBJ1-2	few	TGTGCCAGCAGCCGAATCCAACAGGGGGCGCCTGGCTACACCTTC	CASSRIQQGAPGYTF
13	TRBD1	TRBV30	TRBJ2-3	many	TGTGCCTGCAGACAGGGTGGGACAGATACGCAGTATTTT	CACRQGGTDTQYF
15	TRBD1	TRBV28	TRBJ1-1	many	TGTGCCAGCAAACCGGGACAGACTTCGAACACTGAAGCTTTCTTT	CASKPGQTSNTEAFF
18	.	TRBV28	TRBJ2-1	many	TGTGCCAGCAGTTCAAGGGTCTCCAGGGGCGAGATCTACAATGAGCAGTTCTTC	CASSSRVSRGEIYNEQFF
18	.	TRBV5-1	TRBJ2-3	many	TGCGCCAGCAGCCACAAGGCGGAGGCCGGCATTAGCACAGATACGCAGTATTTT	CASSHKAEAGISTDTQYF
14	.	TRBV6-1	TRBJ1-1	few	TGTGCCATCTCTCCCGGGGGGCGAGTTACTGAAGCTTTCTTT	CAISPGGRVTEAFF
14	TRBD1	TRBV18	TRBJ2-5	many	TGTGCCAGCTCACCACCGGGACAGGGAGAGACCCAGTACTTC	CASSPPGQGETQYF
14	TRBD1	TRBV7-2	TRBJ1-3	many	TGTGCCAGCAGCTCACGGACAGGGGGAAACACCATATATTTT	CASSSRTGGNTIYF
17	TRBD1	TRBV10-3	TRBJ1-5	many	TGTGCCATCAGTGAGCCCAGAGGGGGCACGGGCAATCAGCCCCAGCATTTT	CAISEPRGGTGNQPQHF
15	.	TRBV27	TRBJ1-6	many	TGTGCCAGCAGTGATCGGACTCGGGGGGATTCACCCCTCCACTTT	CASSDRTRGDSPLHF
16	TRBD2	TRBV5-4	TRBJ2-7	many	TGTGCCAGCAGCTTCGATGGGACTAGCGGAACCTACGAGCAGTACTTC	CASSFDGTSGTYEQYF
18	.	TRBV29-1	TRBJ1-3	many	TGCAGCGTTGAGGGCCTACATACCACCCCAAGCTCTGGAAACACCATATATTTT	CSVEGLHTTPSSGNTIYF
16	.	TRBV11-2	TRBJ2-3	few	TGTGCCAGCAGCTTAGCCCATAGGGGGGGGACAGATACGCAGTATTTT	CASSLAHRGGTDTQYF
13	.	TRBV7-3	TRBJ1-4	many	TGTGCCAGCGCACGGGGAGAGGGCGAAAAACTGTTTTTT	CASARGEGEKLFF
18	TRBD1	TRBV7-3	TRBJ2-3	many	TGTGCCAGCAGCTCCAGTCCCGGGACAGGGGAGGGCTCAGATACGCAGTATTTT	CASSSSPGTGEGSDTQYF
18	TRBD2	TRBV5-1	TRBJ2-3	many	TGCGCCAGCAGCTTGCATCCGGATAGCGGGGGGGCCTTAGATACGCAGTATTTT	CASSLHPDSGGALDTQYF
15	TRBD1	TRBV2	TRBJ2-7	many	TGTGCCAGCGGTCAGGGGGCAAAGTCCGGTTACGAGCAGTACTTC	CASGQGAKSGYEQYF
14	TRBD1	TRBV11-2	TRBJ2-2	many	TGTGTGTGTGTTAGGGGACAGGGGACCGGGGAGCTGTTTTTT	CVCVRGQGTGELFF
14	.	TRBV6-5	TRBJ1-1	many	TGTGCCAGCAGGTCGGGCGCCGGGGGGACTGAAGCTTTCTTT	CASRSGAGGTEAFF
14	.	TRBV27	TRBJ2-7	many	TGTGCCAGCAGTTCGGGAGACAGGGCCTACGAGCAGTACTTC	CASSSGDRAYEQYF
14	.	TRBV19	TRBJ2-2	many	TGTGCCAGTAGTATCCAGTCGAACACCGGGGAGCTGTTTTTT	CASSIQSNTGELFF